What follows are 7 T cell receptor beta chains derived from one specimen sequenced in a study of a mutant IDH1 vaccine in newly diagnosed glioma. Antigen specificity for these receptors is unknown. Assay: immunoSEQ multiplex PCR; the TCRdb copy retains only in-frame clones and omits some. This sample has approximately 100,000 clones, with 89% found just once. Time point of the sample: week 47, end of study. What each vaccine dose contained was 300 ug of mutant IDH1 20-mer peptide, accompanied by topical imiquimod. Sequenced material: PBMCs, taken from a glioma patient whose treatment included an IDH1 peptide vaccine. The receptors shown here come from a woman aged 45-65 years with glioma.

The chain recombines TRBV6-1 with TRBJ1-4, with 7 bases matching TRBD1. The CDR3 is 16 amino acids. Germline assignment: CDR1 MNHNS and CDR2 SASEGT. The ends lost 4 bases at V and 2 bases at J; junction bases unmatched: 7. CDR3 loop: CASSANRGATNEKLFF. The CDR3 DNA reads TGTGCCAGCAGTGCCAACAGGGGCGCGACTAATGAAAAACTGTTTTTT.

The chain links TRBV5-4 to TRBJ2-7; 7 positions match TRBD1. The germline gives CDR1 SGHNT, CDR2 YYREEE (reference sequence). The V segment lost 4 bases and the J segment 5 bases; nucleotides outside the gene matches: 9. This CDR3 is built from 14 residues. The CDR3 DNA reads as TGTGCCAGCAGCAACAGGGGATTAATGGACGAGCAGTACTTC. Its translation: CASSNRGLMDEQYF.

CDR3 sequence reads: CASSLASGRAHEQYF. The DNA for the CDR3 is TGTGCCAGCAGCTTAGCTAGCGGGAGGGCTCACGAGCAGTACTTC. The chain links TRBV7-6 to TRBJ2-7, with TRBD2 matching over 11 bases. Unmatched junction bases numbered 3, after V lost 0 bases and J lost 5 bases. The CDR3 consists of 15 residues. Germline V gene lookup returns CDR1 SGHVS and CDR2 FNYEAQ.

This clone was observed once. The V and J genes are TRBV9 and TRBJ2-7, with D unclear. The germline V and J ends were trimmed by 0 bases and 1 base, with 11 bases remaining between them. The CDR3 extends over 15 amino acids. Per the germline V gene, CDR1 is SGDLS and CDR2 is YYNGEE. The CDR3 loop is CASSVDSDPSYEQYF. The CDR3 DNA is TGTGCCAGCAGCGTAGATTCGGATCCGTCCTACGAGCAGTACTTC.

The V call is TRBV28, the J call TRBJ2-1; TRBD2 matches 9 bases. The trim removed 7 bases at V and 9 bases at J, leaving 10 bases unmatched. From germline, CDR1 is MDHEN and CDR2 SYDVKM. CDR3 length: 14 residues. In DNA, the CDR3 is TGTGCCAGCAACCTTGCTAGCGGGAAAATTGAGCAGTTCTTC. Translation: CASNLASGKIEQFF.

This chain connects TRBV5-1 to TRBJ1-6; D is undetermined. Germline V lookup: CDR1 SGHRS, CDR2 YFSETQ. The V and J ends lost 4 bases and 7 bases respectively, with 12 bases between them. CDR3 length: 14 residues. CDR3 amino acids: CASSPSDTNSPLHF. The CDR3 nucleotides are TGCGCCAGCAGCCCCAGCGACACAAATTCACCCCTCCACTTT.

V usage is TRBV6-6 and J usage is TRBJ1-6; 7 bases align to TRBD1. This CDR3 has 16 amino acids. V gave up 5 bases and J gave up 5 bases; unmatched junction bases: 9. CDR1 is MNHNY, CDR2 SVGAGI, per germline (reference sequence). The CDR3: CASSALGGGNNSPLHF. In DNA form, the CDR3 reads TGTGCCAGCAGTGCTCTAGGGGGCGGGAATAATTCACCCCTCCACTTT.